The 10 T cell receptor beta chains given below trace back to one sample, sequenced in a study of CD8 T cells in ankylosing spondylitis. MiXCR, run by TCRdb on the 5' RACE reads, gives a single entry per CDR3 protein. This repertoire shows 350,000 or so distinct CDR3 sequences, 11% found once; its top ten account for 9.1%. The sequencing input was blood, either unsorted or a sorted T cell fraction (not recorded which). The receptors come from a female donor with ankylosing spondylitis or in good health (not recorded which).

In its sample, this clonotype was seen a few times. This chain uses TRBV3-1 with TRBJ1-1, with TRBD1 identical over 7 bases. Germline V gene lookup returns CDR1 LGHDT and CDR2 YNNKEL (reference sequence). V shed 4 bases and J 6 bases; nucleotides not matched to a gene: 14. The CDR3 has 16 amino acids. The CDR3 nucleotides read TGTGCCAGCAGCCCCGTAGCGACAGGGCTCCTCGCTGAAGCTTTCTTT. This codes for CASSPVATGLLAEAFF.

This clonotype was counted many times. The rearrangement uses TRBV28 and TRBJ1-2; a weak D match, TRBD1 (5 bases). This CDR3 is built from 14 residues. Germline assignment: CDR1 MDHEN and CDR2 SYDVKM. Trimming cost V 8 bases and J 3 bases, with 16 bases left between them. In DNA form, the CDR3 reads TGTGCCAGCCTCGGGGCGGCTTCCGACTATGGCTACACCTTC. It yields the protein CASLGAASDYGYTF.

This clonotype was observed a handful of times. V usage is TRBV5-1 and J usage is TRBJ1-4; possibly TRBD1 for D (6 bases). CDR3 length: 16 residues. The V end was cut by 3 bases, the J end by 0 bases, with 12 bases between. From germline, CDR1 is SGHRS and CDR2 YFSETQ. CDR3 region: CASSSQGVATNEKLFF. The CDR3, as DNA: TGCGCCAGCAGCTCACAGGGAGTCGCAACTAATGAAAAACTGTTTTTT. Looking up the rest from reference TRBV5-1 and TRBJ1-4 gives the full variable domain: KAGVTQTPRYLIKTRGQQVTLSCSPISGHRSVSWYQQTPGQGLQFLFEYFSETQRNKGNFPGRFSGRQFSNSRSEMNVSTLELGDSALYLCASSSQGVATNEKLFFGSGTQLSVL.

This chain connects TRBV7-9 to TRBJ2-1; TRBD1 aligns across 9 bases. Germline-derived CDR1 and CDR2 are SEHNR and FQNEAQ (reference sequence). The J segment lost 4 bases and the V segment lost 5 bases, leaving 12 bases of the junction unmatched. CDR3 length equals 17 residues. CDR3 sequence: CASSTGTGNQRYNEQFF. DNA of the CDR3: TGTGCCAGCAGCACCGGGACAGGGAACCAGCGGTACAATGAGCAGTTCTTC.

The rearrangement links TRBV5-6 to TRBJ1-2; the match to TRBD1 covers 9 bases. From germline, CDR1 is SGHDT and CDR2 YYEEEE. V lost 7 bases and J lost 3; bases outside the gene matches: 4. The CDR3 has 13 amino acids. CDR3 in DNA: TGTGCCAGCTCTACAGGGGGCGACTATGGCTACACCTTC. It codes for CASSTGGDYGYTF.

On this clonotype: With a much larger clone just one base away, this may be a read error. CDR3 sequence reads: CASSSFGTSNYGDTF. As DNA, the CDR3 is TGTGCCAGCAGTTCGTTCGGGACAAGTAACTATGGCGACACCTTC. The V and J genes are TRBV27 and TRBJ1-2, with D perhaps matching TRBD1 (6 bases). The CDR3 sequence is 15 residues long. CDR1 is MNHEY, CDR2 SMNVEV, per germline (reference sequence).

Many counts were recorded for this clonotype. The chain links TRBV2 to TRBJ1-5, with unresolved D. Trimming left V 2 bases short and J 2 bases short, with 13 bases between. Germline CDR1 and CDR2: SNHLY and FYNNEI. The CDR3 sequence is 16 residues long. The CDR3 DNA reads as TGTGCCAGCAGTGAATCCAGGCCGAGAGGCAATCAGCCCCAGCATTTT. This translates into CASSESRPRGNQPQHF.

This rearrangement joins TRBV20-1 to TRBJ2-7; 10 nucleotides match TRBD1. The junction had 6 bases not matched to a gene; V was cut back by 6 bases and J by 13 bases. This CDR3 is built from 10 residues. Per germline, CDR1 DFQATT and CDR2 SNEGSKA (reference sequence). The CDR3 is CSATGQGVYF. CDR3 in DNA: TGCAGTGCGACTGGACAGGGGGTATACTTC.

This clonotype was recorded at least ten times. This chain joins TRBV9 and TRBJ2-5; 7 nucleotides line up with TRBD2. This CDR3 has 16 amino acids. The junction had 8 bases not matched to a gene; V was cut back by 2 bases and J by 1 base. Germline loops: CDR1 SGDLS, CDR2 YYNGEE. CDR3 sequence (DNA): TGTGCCAGCAGCGTCGCCGGGGGGAACTCCCAAGAGACCCAGTACTTC. Its protein product is CASSVAGGNSQETQYF.

There are many counts of this clonotype. V is TRBV29-1 and J is TRBJ2-3; TRBD2 is a possible D gene (5 bases). The CDR3 has 17 amino acids. Trimming shortened V by 3 bases and J by 1 base, and 20 bases separated the two germline ends. CDR1 is SQVTM and CDR2 is ANQGSEA in the germline V gene. The DNA for the CDR3 is TGCAGCGTTGAGACGGGGAGTGGAACGTTGCGCACAGATACGCAGTATTTT. Amino acid sequence: CSVETGSGTLRTDTQYF.